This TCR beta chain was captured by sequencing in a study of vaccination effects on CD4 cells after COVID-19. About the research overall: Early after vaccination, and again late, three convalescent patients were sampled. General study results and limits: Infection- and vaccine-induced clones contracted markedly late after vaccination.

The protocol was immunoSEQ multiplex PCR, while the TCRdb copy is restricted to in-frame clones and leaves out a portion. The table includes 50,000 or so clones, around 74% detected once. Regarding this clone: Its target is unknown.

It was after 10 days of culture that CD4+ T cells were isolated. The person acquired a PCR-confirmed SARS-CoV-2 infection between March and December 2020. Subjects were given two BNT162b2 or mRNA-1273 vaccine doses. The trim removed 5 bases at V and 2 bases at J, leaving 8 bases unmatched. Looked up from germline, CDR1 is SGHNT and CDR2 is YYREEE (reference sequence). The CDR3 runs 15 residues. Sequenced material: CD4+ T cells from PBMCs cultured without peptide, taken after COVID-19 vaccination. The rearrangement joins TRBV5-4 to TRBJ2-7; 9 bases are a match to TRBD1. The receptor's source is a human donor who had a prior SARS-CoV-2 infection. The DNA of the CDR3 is TGTGCCAGCAGATCGGGACAGGGATCCACCTACGAGCAGTACTTC. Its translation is CASRSGQGSTYEQYF.